A single sample is the source of the 25 T cell receptor beta chains below, sequenced in a study of tumor and adjacent non-tumor tissue in lung cancer. RNA was extracted from bulk tissue without any cell sorting. The library came from three nested PCR rounds adapted from ARM-PCR protocols. TCRdb reprocessed the multiplex PCR reads with MiXCR, giving one entry per CDR3 protein. The sample shows about 120,000 distinct CDR3 sequences, 66% of them seen only once. Sequenced input: lung tumor tissue. The receptors derive from a man under 40 with non-small cell lung cancer.

This clonotype has just one count. A clone one base away is much larger, so this may be a read error. The chain joins TRBV12-3 or TRBV12-4 to TRBJ2-4; 9 bases agree with TRBD1. This CDR3 contains 15 residues. The DNA for the CDR3 is TGTGTCAGCAGTGTCCGGGACAGGGTCGCAGAAATTCAGTACTTC. Protein: CVSSVRDRVAEIQYF.

About this clonotype: Germline is not matched at one junction end, which may reflect a read error. The V call is TRBV7-9, the J call TRBJ2-7; tentatively, D is TRBD2 (6 bases). This CDR3 has 12 amino acids. CDR1 SEHNR and CDR2 FQNEAQ come from the germline V gene (reference sequence). This CDR3 is CANSLEGREQYF. CDR3 DNA sequence: TGTGCCAACAGCTTGGAGGGGCGCGAGCAGTACTTC.

Ten or more counts support this clonotype. This chain links TRBV20-1 with TRBJ1-3, with no clear D. Trimming left V 7 bases short and J 0 bases short, with 13 bases between. Per germline, CDR1 DFQATT and CDR2 SNEGSKA (reference sequence). The CDR3 consists of 14 residues. The CDR3, as DNA: TGCAGTGTCGACCCCATGAGCTCTGGAAACACCATATATTTT. This codes for CSVDPMSSGNTIYF.

In regard to this clonotype: A much larger clone lies one base from this, so it may be a read error. V and J are TRBV12-3 or TRBV12-4 and TRBJ1-3; perhaps TRBD1 as D (6 bases). The CDR3 sequence is 14 residues long. Written as DNA, the CDR3 is TGTACCAGCAGTCCCCAGCAGGGGGGAAACACCATATATTTT. This translates into CTSSPQQGGNTIYF.

Regarding this clonotype: This sequence may be a read error, since a much larger clone differs from it by one base. This rearrangement joins TRBV20-1 to TRBJ2-1; 11 nucleotides align to TRBD2. With 5 bases clipped from V and 5 bases from J, the junction kept 8 bases outside the gene matches. The CDR3 totals 15 residues. Germline V lookup: CDR1 DFQATT, CDR2 SNEGSKA (reference sequence). The CDR3 DNA reads as TGCAGTGCTCAACCGGGACTAGCGGAGGACAATGAGCAGTTCTTC. Translated, it gives CSAQPGLAEDNEQFF.

A few counts support this clonotype. This could be a read error, since a much larger clone is one nucleotide away. The chain has TRBV6-5 and TRBJ2-7, with TRBD2 matching 12 bases. CDR1 MNHEY and CDR2 SVGAGI come from the germline V gene. This CDR3 has 14 residues. V lost 5 bases to trimming and J lost 3 bases; unmatched junction nucleotides: 2. CDR3 DNA sequence: TGTGCCAGCAGTCTAGCGGGAGGGGACTACGAGCAGTACTTC. As protein: CASSLAGGDYEQYF.

As concerns this clonotype: Being one base from a much bigger clone, this may be a read error. The chain employs TRBV6-6 and TRBJ2-5; D is perhaps TRBD1 (5 bases). CDR1 is MNHNY, CDR2 SVGAGI, per germline (reference sequence). The CDR3 is 15 amino acids. DNA of the CDR3: TGTGCCAGCAGTTACCGGGCAGGGATGCCCGAGACCCGGTACTTC. The encoded protein is CASSYRAGMPETRYF.

Concerning this clonotype itself: This sequence may be a read error, since a much larger clone differs from it by one base. J is TRBJ1-5 and V is TRBV10-1; possibly TRBD1 for D (5 bases). The length of the CDR3 is 13 residues. Germline CDR1 is WNHNN and CDR2 is SYGVQD (reference sequence). The CDR3 DNA reads as TGCGCCAGCAGTTCAGACAGCGGTCAGCCCCTGCATTTT. Protein: CASSSDSGQPLHF.

In regard to this clonotype: The germline gene is not matched at one end of the junction; a read error may be the cause. CDR3 in DNA: TGCAGCGTTGGTTTGACAGATACGCAGCTTTTT. It is translated as CSVGLTDTQLF. The chain carries TRBV29-1 and TRBJ2-3, with D perhaps TRBD1 (5 bases). CDR3 length: 11 residues. Germline V CDR1 and CDR2: SQVTM, ANQGSEA.

Comment on this clonotype: A much more abundant neighbour one base away suggests this may be a read error. This chain links TRBV6-5 with TRBJ1-2, with a possible D match to TRBD1 (6 bases). The germline gives CDR1 MNHEY, CDR2 SVGAGI. The CDR3 length is 13 residues. CDR3 amino acids: CASSSQGNYGYIF. CDR3 in DNA: TGTGCCAGCAGCTCACAGGGAAACTATGGCTACATCTTC.

A word on this clonotype: This is likely a read error, given that the CDR3 carries no conserved phenylalanine or tryptophan at its end. The chain is built from TRBV20-1 and TRBJ2-7; 7 nucleotides match TRBD1. Trimming cost V 7 bases and J 0 bases; bases outside gene matches: 6. CDR1 and CDR2 from the germline V gene are DFQATT and SNEGSKA (reference sequence). This CDR3 has 13 residues. CDR3 in amino acids: CSVTGTASYEQYL. The CDR3 region has the DNA TGCAGTGTCACCGGGACAGCCTCCTACGAGCAGTACCTC.

The chain joins TRBV20-1 to TRBJ2-2; 8 positions agree with TRBD1. The V gene end was trimmed by 5 bases and the J gene end by 5 bases; junction bases not matched to a gene: 7. The CDR3 totals 14 residues. The germline V gene encodes CDR1 DFQATT and CDR2 SNEGSKA (reference sequence). The CDR3 sequence is CSACRDRNTGELFF. CDR3 DNA: TGCAGTGCTTGCCGGGACAGGAATACCGGGGAGCTGTTTTTT.

This clonotype was seen once. At one end, the junction sequence differs from germline, possibly due to a read error. The V call is TRBV6-5, the J call TRBJ2-2; 8 positions agree with TRBD1. The germline CDR1 and CDR2 sequences are MNHEY and SVGAGI. The length of the CDR3 is 14 residues. DNA of the CDR3: TGTGCCAGGAGAGAGACAGGGGATACCGGGGAGCTGTTATTT. It is translated as CARRETGDTGELLF.

The rearrangement joins TRBV11-2 to TRBJ2-2; D is perhaps TRBD1 (5 bases). Germline CDR1 reads SGHAT; CDR2 reads FQNNGV. The CDR3 length is 14 residues. Here the CDR3 DNA reads TGTATCAGCAGCTCCTGGACATACACCGGGGAGCTGTTTTTT. Its translation: CISSSWTYTGELFF. The full variable domain, in which reference TRBV11-2 and TRBJ2-2 provide the parts outside the CDR3, is EAGVAQSPRYKIIEKRQSVAFWCNPISGHATLYWYQQILGQGPKLLIQFQNNGVVDDSQLPKDRFSAERLKGVDSTLKIQPAKLEDSAVYLCISSSWTYTGELFFGEGSRLTVL.

This clonotype occurred once. The J gene is TRBJ2-5, the V gene TRBV4-3; 7 nucleotides align to TRBD1. The CDR3 loop spans 15 amino acids. In germline, CDR1 is LGHNA, CDR2 YSLEER. The CDR3 spells CTGSQGGLIQETQYF. CDR3 nucleotides: TGCACCGGCAGCCAAGGGGGCCTAATCCAAGAGACCCAGTACTTC.

The J gene is TRBJ2-7, the V gene TRBV24-1, with D hard to call. Germline V gene sequence: CDR1 KGHDR, CDR2 SFDVKD. The CDR3 is made up of 13 amino acids. Trimming shortened V by 4 bases and J by 6 bases, and 12 bases separated the two germline ends. The CDR3: CATSDPQSTEQYF. DNA of the CDR3: TGTGCCACCAGTGACCCGCAGTCTACCGAGCAGTACTTC.

The chain links TRBV7-2 to TRBJ2-7; 9 bases fit TRBD1. The germline V gene encodes CDR1 SGHTA and CDR2 FQGNSA. After removal of 5 bases from V and 4 bases from J, the junction contained 9 bases not matched to a gene. This CDR3 region has 15 residues. The CDR3 bases are TGTGCCAGCAGCCCAGCCGGGACAGGGCTTTACGAGCAGTACTTC. The encoded protein is CASSPAGTGLYEQYF.

A remark on this clonotype: A much larger clone lies one base from this, so it may be a read error. The CDR3 coding sequence is TGCAGCGTTGAAGAGGCAGGCGACTACGAGCAGCACTTC. Protein: CSVEEAGDYEQHF. This sequence joins TRBV29-1 and TRBJ2-7; TRBD2 might be the D (5 bases). The CDR3 length is 13 residues. The V gene's germline CDR1 is SQVTM and CDR2 ANQGSEA.

As concerns this clonotype: It may be a read error: a sequence one base away is much more abundant. This CDR3 is CSAYPGRLTDTQYF. The CDR3 nucleotides read TGCAGTGCATACCCGGGACGCCTCACAGATACGCAGTATTTT. The chain joins TRBV20-1 to TRBJ2-3; D may match TRBD1 or TRBD2 (5 bases each). The CDR3 spans 14 residues. V was pared by 6 bases and J by 2 bases, with 15 bases between. CDR1 is DFQATT and CDR2 is SNEGSKA in the germline V gene (reference sequence).

This clonotype was recorded many times. The CDR3 reads CAISGSTGTDTQYF. CDR3 nucleotides: TGTGCCATCAGCGGAAGCACGGGAACAGATACGCAGTATTTT. V usage is TRBV10-3 and J usage is TRBJ2-3; D is possibly TRBD2 (5 bases). Trimming shortened V by 6 bases and J by 3 bases, and 13 bases separated the two germline ends. CDR3 size: 14 residues. Germline assignment: CDR1 ENHRY and CDR2 SYGVKD.

This clonotype has only a few counts. The V call is TRBV20-1, the J call TRBJ2-2; a possible D gene is TRBD1 (5 bases). CDR1 and CDR2 (germline): DFQATT, SNEGSKA (reference sequence). V was pared by 3 bases and J by 10 bases, with 15 bases between. The CDR3 runs to 13 residues. The CDR3 DNA follows: TGCAGTGCTAGCGGTCAGTCGACAGAGGAGCTGTTTTTT. Protein: CSASGQSTEELFF.

For this clonotype: Its ends do not fully match the called genes, so a read error is possible. The chain carries TRBV6-5 and TRBJ2-1; D could derive from TRBD1 or TRBD2 (5 bases each). CDR1 MNHEY and CDR2 SVGAGI come from the germline V gene. The CDR3 loop spans 13 amino acids. The CDR3 DNA reads as TGTGCCAGCAGTTACCGGGGCGGCCATGAGCAATTATTC. Its protein product is CASSYRGGHEQLF.

A note on this clonotype: A much larger clone sits a single nucleotide away, making a read error possible. Lacking the conserved final phenylalanine or tryptophan, this CDR3 likely reflects a read error. CDR3 region: CSVLQGADEQYL. The CDR3 DNA follows: TGCAGCGTTTTACAGGGGGCTGACGAGCAGTACTTA. The V call is TRBV29-1, the J call TRBJ2-7; 9 bases align to TRBD1. V gave up 5 bases and J gave up 5 bases; unmatched junction bases: 4. The length of the CDR3 is 12 residues. Germline lookup yields CDR1 SQVTM and CDR2 ANQGSEA.

Comment on this clonotype: A read error is possible here, since a much larger clone lies one base away. The rearrangement uses TRBV20-1 and TRBJ2-7; D unresolved. This CDR3 spans 12 amino acids. Germline-derived CDR1 and CDR2 are DFQATT and SNEGSKA (reference sequence). The CDR3 sequence is CSARAGSYQQYF. In DNA form, the CDR3 reads TGCAGTGCTAGAGCCGGTTCCTACCAGCAGTACTTC.

This clonotype was seen more than once but under ten times. The germline gene is not matched at one end of the junction; a read error may be the cause. The rearrangement uses TRBV12-3 or TRBV12-4 and TRBJ1-2, with D tentatively TRBD1 (6 bases). The CDR3 is made up of 11 amino acids. The CDR3: CTSSRGADYTF. The CDR3 nucleotides are TGTACCAGTAGTAGGGGGGCAGACTACACCTTC.